The 28 T cell receptor beta chains in this list originate from one sample, sequenced in a study of blood T cell repertoires in COVID-19. TCRdb's copy holds only in-frame clones and misses some; the assay was immunoSEQ multiplex PCR. This sample has some 83,000 clones, with over 80% found just once. Specimen: peripheral blood. These receptor sequences come from a man aged 55 to 69 with active or convalescent COVID-19.

This chain joins TRBV19 and TRBJ2-7; D may be TRBD1 (6 bases). The CDR3 length is 14 residues. The V gene's germline CDR1 is LNHDA and CDR2 SQIVND (reference sequence). V was shortened by 6 bases and J by 5 bases, with 17 bases between the two germline ends. CDR3 nucleotides: TGTGCCAGTAGCAATCCAACAGGGTTCCACGAGCAGTACTTC. Translated: CASSNPTGFHEQYF.

V usage is TRBV3-1 (or the pseudogene TRBV3-2) and J usage is TRBJ2-1, with 9 bases that match TRBD2. Germline V CDR1 and CDR2: LGHDT, YNNKEL (reference sequence). V lost 1 base to trimming and J lost 11 bases; unmatched junction nucleotides: 15. This CDR3 contains 17 residues. DNA of the CDR3: TGTGCCAGCAGCCAAGTACTAGATTACGCGGGGGGGAATAAGCAGTTCTTC. Its translation: CASSQVLDYAGGNKQFF.

This chain links TRBV18 with TRBJ2-3, with 12 bases lining up with TRBD2. Germline-derived CDR1 and CDR2 are KGHSH and LQKENI. This CDR3 region has 18 residues. Unmatched junction bases numbered 8, after V lost 0 bases and J lost 4 bases. As DNA, the CDR3 is TGTGCCAGCTCACCACCCCCCCTACTAGCGGGGGGTTCAGATACGCAGTATTTT. The encoded protein is CASSPPPLLAGGSDTQYF. The complete variable domain, with remaining parts taken from reference TRBV18 and TRBJ2-3, reads NAGVMQNPRHLVRRRGQEARLRCSPMKGHSHVYWYRQLPEEGLKFMVYLQKENIIDESGMPKERFSAEFPKEGPSILRIQQVVRGDSAAYFCASSPPPLLAGGSDTQYFGPGTRLTVL.

V is TRBV4-1 and J is TRBJ1-4, with D maybe TRBD1 (6 bases). V lost 1 base to trimming and J lost 5 bases, with 14 bases between them. The V gene's germline CDR1 is MGHRA and CDR2 YSYEKL. CDR3 size: 16 residues. The CDR3 loop is CASSQGPGAGNEKLFF. The DNA for the CDR3 is TGCGCCAGCAGCCAAGGTCCAGGGGCGGGCAATGAAAAACTGTTTTTT.

The V and J genes are TRBV7-2 and TRBJ2-3, with 11 bases matching TRBD2. Per the germline V gene, CDR1 is SGHTA and CDR2 is FQGNSA. V was clipped by 2 bases and J by 0 bases; unmatched bases: 4. This CDR3 is 17 amino acids long. CDR3 sequence: CASSLLAGGHSTDTQYF. The CDR3 DNA reads as TGTGCCAGCAGCTTACTAGCGGGGGGCCATAGCACAGATACGCAGTATTTT.

This clone was counted a few times. This chain links TRBV6-2 or TRBV6-3 with TRBJ2-7; D unresolved. This CDR3 is 12 amino acids long. Germline values: CDR1 MNHEY, CDR2 SVGEGT. V was trimmed by 4 bases and J by 2 bases, leaving 6 bases between them. DNA for the CDR3: TGTGCCAGCAGTTCCTCTACCTACGAGCAGTACTTC. This gives the protein CASSSSTYEQYF.

This chain links TRBV25-1 with TRBJ2-5, with 7 bases aligning to TRBD2. V gave up 1 base and J gave up 4 bases; unmatched junction bases: 3. Germline CDR1 reads MGHDK; CDR2 reads SYGVNS. The CDR3 has 14 residues. Here the CDR3 reads CASSEWGGRETQYF. DNA for the CDR3: TGTGCCAGCAGTGAATGGGGAGGGAGAGAGACCCAGTACTTC.

This clone was detected only once. This rearrangement joins TRBV27 to TRBJ2-2; a possible D gene is TRBD1 (5 bases). Trimming took 4 bases from V and 7 from J, leaving 13 bases between them. Germline CDR1 reads MNHEY; CDR2 reads SMNVEV (reference sequence). The CDR3 has 14 residues. The CDR3 protein is CASSSNQGNGELFF. CDR3 coding DNA: TGTGCCAGCAGTTCAAATCAGGGTAACGGGGAGCTGTTTTTT.

This chain joins TRBV14 and TRBJ2-3, with TRBD1 matching over 10 bases. CDR1 is SGHDN, CDR2 FVKESK, per germline. J was trimmed by 3 bases and V by 2 bases; bases with no gene match: 5. This CDR3 comprises 16 residues. Here the CDR3 DNA reads TGTGCCAGCAGCCAAACGACAGGGGGCCGGACAGATACGCAGTATTTT. Encoded protein: CASSQTTGGRTDTQYF.

There are a few counts of this clone. This chain links TRBV6-2 or TRBV6-3 with TRBJ2-2; perhaps TRBD2 as D (6 bases). Germline CDR1 MNHEY, CDR2 SVGEGT. V shed 6 bases and J shed 3 bases, with 17 bases lying between them. The CDR3 loop spans 16 amino acids. The CDR3 DNA is TGTGCCAGCAGCACCGGACGGGCGGGGTACACCGGGGAGCTGTTTTTT. Its protein product is CASSTGRAGYTGELFF.

V is TRBV6-5 and J is TRBJ1-2, with D hard to call. Trimming removed 2 bases at V and 2 bases at J, with 12 bases between. The CDR3 extends over 15 amino acids. Germline lookup yields CDR1 MNHEY and CDR2 SVGAGI. CDR3 DNA: TGTGCCAGCAGTTACGCCAGGCGCCTAAACTATGGCTACACCTTC. Residues: CASSYARRLNYGYTF.

The DNA of the CDR3 is TGTGCCAGCAGTTTCCAGGGTCAGCCCCAGCATTTT. It is translated as CASSFQGQPQHF. The chain joins TRBV27 to TRBJ1-5; D perhaps matches TRBD1 (5 bases). V shed 3 bases and J shed 6 bases, with 6 bases lying between them. The CDR3 contains 12 residues. Germline V gene sequence: CDR1 MNHEY, CDR2 SMNVEV (reference sequence).

The rearrangement joins TRBV3-1 (or the pseudogene TRBV3-2) to TRBJ1-4; D remains unclear. Looked up from germline, CDR1 is LGHDT and CDR2 is YNNKEL (reference sequence). Trimming cost V 4 bases and J 11 bases, with 14 bases left between them. CDR3 length equals 13 residues. Here the CDR3 DNA reads TGTGCCAGCAGCCGCCAAACGGGAGAGAAACTGTTTTTT. This encodes CASSRQTGEKLFF.

V gene TRBV7-2 combines with J gene TRBJ2-5; D might be TRBD2 (5 bases). Germline loops: CDR1 SGHTA, CDR2 FQGNSA. The CDR3 totals 14 residues. The V end lost 5 bases, the J end lost 3 bases, and 13 bases lay between the germline ends. CDR3 DNA: TGTGCCAGCAGCCAAGGAGGCAGCGAAGAGACCCAGTACTTC. Its protein is CASSQGGSEETQYF.

The rearrangement uses TRBV2 and TRBJ2-1; the D is unclear. V lost 8 bases to trimming and J lost 0 bases, with 8 bases between them. This CDR3 has 13 amino acids. The germline gives CDR1 SNHLY, CDR2 FYNNEI. The CDR3 DNA follows: TGTGCCAGCTCGCAGGACTCCTACAATGAGCAGTTCTTC. This sequence encodes CASSQDSYNEQFF.

The J gene is TRBJ1-5, the V gene TRBV15; 7 bases align to TRBD1. Germline CDR1 is LNHNV and CDR2 is YYDKDF (reference sequence). Trimming removed 1 base from V and 2 bases from J; junction bases left unmatched: 2. This CDR3 has 15 residues. The CDR3, as DNA: TGTGCCACCAGCAGAGGCACAGGGGGCAATCAGCCCCAGCATTTT. Its protein is CATSRGTGGNQPQHF. The whole variable domain, remainder taken from reference TRBV15 and TRBJ1-5, is DAMVIQNPRYQVTQFGKPVTLSCSQTLNHNVMYWYQQKSSQAPKLLFHYYDKDFNNEADTPDNFQSRRPNTSFCFLDIRSPGLGDTAMYLCATSRGTGGNQPQHFGDGTRLSIL.

DNA for the CDR3: TGTGCCACCAGTGATTCCAGGGCACAAGAGACCCAGTACTTC. Residues: CATSDSRAQETQYF. This chain connects TRBV24-1 to TRBJ2-5, with D possibly being TRBD1 (5 bases). Per germline, CDR1 KGHDR and CDR2 SFDVKD. V lost 2 bases and J lost 2, with 8 bases in between. The CDR3 runs to 14 residues.

In this sample, this clone turned up a few times. V is TRBV19 and J is TRBJ2-5, with D possibly TRBD1 on 6 matching bases. The germline CDR1 and CDR2 sequences are LNHDA and SQIVND (reference sequence). The V and J ends lost 6 bases and 1 base respectively, with 12 bases between them. The CDR3 length is 14 residues. The CDR3 DNA reads as TGTGCCAGTAGGCCGGAAGGGGGCCAAGAGACCCAGTACTTC. Translated, it gives CASRPEGGQETQYF.

This chain links TRBV19 with TRBJ2-1; the match to TRBD1 covers 11 bases. The germline V gene has CDR1 LNHDA and CDR2 SQIVND (reference sequence). J gave up 7 bases and V 7 bases, and 6 bases lay outside the gene matches. CDR3 length: 14 amino acids. The CDR3 DNA sequence: TGTGCCAGTAACCCCGGACAGGGGGCGAATGAGCAGTTCTTC. Translating it yields CASNPGQGANEQFF.

The chain has TRBV1 and TRBJ1-1; the table calls TRBD1, which could not be checked here. TRBV1 is a pseudogene locus. The CDR3 is 17 amino acids. The CDR3 region is CTSSHGTGERENTEAFF. The CDR3 DNA is TGCACCAGCAGCCACGGGACAGGGGAAAGAGAAAACACTGAAGCTTTCTTT.

This clone has just a few counts. This chain links TRBV7-2 with TRBJ1-3; D perhaps matches TRBD1 (6 bases). CDR1 and CDR2 from the germline V gene are SGHTA and FQGNSA. V lost 1 base and J 0 bases, leaving 19 bases between the germline ends. This CDR3 is 19 amino acids long. The CDR3 sequence: CASSLERTVTSSSGNTIYF. In DNA form, the CDR3 reads TGTGCCAGCAGCTTAGAGCGGACAGTAACAAGTAGCTCTGGAAACACCATATATTTT.

The chain uses TRBV5-1 and TRBJ2-2; 8 nucleotides agree with TRBD2. V was clipped by 4 bases and J by 7 bases; unmatched bases: 12. Germline V lookup: CDR1 SGHRS, CDR2 YFSETQ. The CDR3 has 16 residues. CDR3 in DNA: TGCGCCAGCAGCCTGTCCGAGCGGGGGTTTGTCGGGGAGCTGTTTTTT. Residues: CASSLSERGFVGELFF.

The chain couples TRBV27 to TRBJ1-1; maybe TRBD1 (6 bases). The V gene's germline CDR1 is MNHEY and CDR2 SMNVEV (reference sequence). The CDR3 is 14 amino acids. Deletions cut 5 bases from V and 2 bases from J, with 12 bases between. The CDR3 protein is CASSVQGPNTEAFF. Here the CDR3 DNA reads TGTGCCAGCAGTGTACAGGGCCCAAACACTGAAGCTTTCTTT.

The rearrangement uses TRBV2 and TRBJ2-5, with 7 bases lining up with TRBD2. Germline V CDR1 and CDR2: SNHLY, FYNNEI. V trimming: 6 bases; J trimming: 5 bases; junction bases outside the gene matches: 12. The CDR3 sequence is 15 residues long. The CDR3 nucleotides are TGTGCCAGCAGCCCGACCGGGACTACTGTGGAGACCCAGTACTTC. It is translated as CASSPTGTTVETQYF.

This chain links TRBV6-2 or TRBV6-3 with TRBJ1-2; 8 bases map to TRBD1. This CDR3 contains 17 residues. CDR1 is MNHEY and CDR2 is SVGEGT in the germline V gene. V gave up 5 bases and J gave up 6 bases; unmatched junction bases: 17. CDR3 amino acids: CASSTSFIQGARDGYTF. The CDR3 DNA is TGTGCCAGCAGTACATCTTTCATCCAGGGGGCAAGAGATGGCTACACCTTC.

The chain links TRBV18 to TRBJ1-1; the D gene is possibly TRBD1 (5 bases). There are 16 residues in the CDR3. V was clipped by 3 bases and J by 5 bases, with 19 bases between them. Looked up from germline, CDR1 is KGHSH and CDR2 is LQKENI. Written as DNA, the CDR3 is TGTGCCAGCTCACCCTTTGGCGGGGACGCGGGTACTGAAGCTTTCTTT. Its protein is CASSPFGGDAGTEAFF.

The gene calls are TRBV15 and TRBJ1-5, with a possible D match to TRBD1 (5 bases). This CDR3 spans 14 amino acids. V lost 5 bases and J lost 2, with 10 bases in between. Germline CDR1 and CDR2: LNHNV and YYDKDF (reference sequence). CDR3 region: CATSPREGNQPQHF. In DNA form, the CDR3 reads TGTGCCACCAGCCCCAGGGAAGGCAATCAGCCCCAGCATTTT.

This chain links TRBV2 with TRBJ1-2, with 9 nucleotides matching TRBD1. The CDR3 is made up of 15 amino acids. CDR1 is SNHLY and CDR2 is FYNNEI in the germline V gene. V trimming: 1 base; J trimming: 6 bases; junction bases outside the gene matches: 6. CDR3: CASSEVPGQGDGYTF. The CDR3 region has the DNA TGTGCCAGCAGTGAAGTTCCGGGACAGGGTGATGGCTACACCTTC.